This is a list of T cell receptor beta chains from one sample in a study of shared clonotypes between healthy human individuals. Measured with immunoSEQ multiplex PCR; TCRdb has only the in-frame clones, and not every one. The profile shows around 2.1 million clones, 90% to 95% of them singletons. The specimen was naive CD8+ T cells from PBMCs. These TCRs come from a man aged 18 to 29 in good health. Some clones in this sample may be carry-over from other donors' samples. The CDR3 runs from the conserved cysteine through the conserved F or W. A D gene is named only where the DNA matches it firmly. Clone size is shown for a subset of rows, as once, few, many or a class of expanded clone.

v_call,j_call,d_call,clone_size,cdr3_nt,cdr3_aa
TRBV16,TRBJ1-5,-,few,TGTGCCAGCAGCCTGGCGAAGTGGCCCCAGCATTTT,CASSLAKWPQHF
TRBV7-3,TRBJ2-6,TRBD1,-,TGTGCCAGCAGCTCGAGACAGGGTACTGGGGCCAACGTCCTGACTTTC,CASSSRQGTGANVLTF
TRBV5-1,TRBJ1-4,-,-,TGCGCCAGCAGCTTTACAGGGCCTAATGAAAAACTGTTTTTT,CASSFTGPNEKLFF
TRBV30,TRBJ1-6,-,once,TGTGCCTGGACCGGGGGGGTGAGCTCCTATAATTCACCCCTCCACTTT,CAWTGGVSSYNSPLHF
TRBV30,TRBJ2-1,-,-,TGTGCCTGGAGTGTACGAGTAGCCGACAATGAGCAGTTCTTC,CAWSVRVADNEQFF
TRBV21-1,TRBJ2-7,-,once,TGTGCCAGCAGCAAAAGGTGGAAGTGGTCTAGCGATAGGGAGCAGTACTTC,CASSKRWKWSSDREQYF
TRBV9,TRBJ2-7,TRBD2,-,TGTGCCAGCAGCGTCCAGCGGGAGCCGTCCTACGAGCAGTACTTC,CASSVQREPSYEQYF
TRBV5-6,TRBJ1-4,-,-,TGTGCCAGCAGCTTGGCCACCGGGTCCTTAAATGAAAAACTGTTTTTT,CASSLATGSLNEKLFF
TRBV30,TRBJ2-7,TRBD2,-,TGTGCCTGGAGTGGGGGGGGGTCGGGACTAGCGACCCCTGGTAAGTCCTACGAGCAGTACTTC,CAWSGGGSGLATPGKSYEQYF
TRBV29-1,TRBJ2-5,TRBD1,once,TGCAGCGTTGATTTTGGACAGGGCAGGGAGACCCAGTACTTC,CSVDFGQGRETQYF
TRBV2,TRBJ2-5,TRBD2,-,TGTGCCAGCAGTGAAGGGAGGGGAGCGGGAGAGAAGAGAGAGACCCAGTACTTC,CASSEGRGAGEKRETQYF
TRBV28,TRBJ2-7,TRBD2,once,TGTGCCAGCAGTCCGATCGTGGGAGGGCGGTACGAGCAGTACTTC,CASSPIVGGRYEQYF
TRBV11-2,TRBJ2-4,-,-,TGTGCCAGCAGCTTAGGAGCAGGGGCGAGGGGGAACATTCAGTACTTC,CASSLGAGARGNIQYF
TRBV5-6,TRBJ1-1,-,-,TGTGCCAGCACCAGACAGACCGGGAACACTGAAGCTTTCTTT,CASTRQTGNTEAFF
TRBV18,TRBJ1-1,-,once,TGTGCCAGCTCGGCGGCCAAGGGGGGTAGGCGTAACACTGAAGCTTTCTTT,CASSAAKGGRRNTEAFF
TRBV4-1,TRBJ2-1,TRBD1,-,TGCGCCAGCAGCCCCGACCCCGGGACAGAGATTGGGGATGAGCAGTTCTTC,CASSPDPGTEIGDEQFF
TRBV27,TRBJ1-2,TRBD1,-,TGTGCCAGCAGCCCCGGACAGGCCTATGGCTACACCTTC,CASSPGQAYGYTF
TRBV7-9,TRBJ2-4,-,-,TGTGCCAGCAGCTTAGTGGGGGTTATGGAAAACATTCAGTACTTC,CASSLVGVMENIQYF
TRBV19,TRBJ1-1,-,-,TGTGCCACCCGCGGCAGCCGCCCTGAAGCTTTCTTT,CATRGSRPEAFF
TRBV15,TRBJ1-5,-,-,TGTGCCACCCCTCTCCTAGGGGCGAGGGAGTTTCTTCAGCCCCAGCATTTT,CATPLLGAREFLQPQHF
TRBV11-2,TRBJ2-3,-,-,TGTGCCAGCAGCGCGGGAACTAGTCAGGGGTGGCCAGATACGCAGTATTTT,CASSAGTSQGWPDTQYF
TRBV27,TRBJ1-1,-,-,TGTGCCAGCAGTTGGGGAACAGAAGCTTTCTTT,CASSWGTEAFF
TRBV18,TRBJ2-7,-,once,TGTGCCAGCTCACCAGCCCGCGGGGTAGGGGCCTACGAGCAGTACTTC,CASSPARGVGAYEQYF
TRBV27,TRBJ1-1,TRBD1,-,TGTGCCAGCAGCCCAAATCGCACGACAGGGGGCCCCACTAGATCCTTGCAAAACACTGAAGCTTTCTTT,CASSPNRTTGGPTRSLQNTEAFF
TRBV4-1,TRBJ2-5,TRBD1,-,TGCGCCAGCAGCCTGGGACAGGGGTCAGGGGAGACCCAGTACTTC,CASSLGQGSGETQYF
TRBV7-6,TRBJ2-7,-,-,TGTGCCAGCAGCTTAGTAGGAGGGGCGCTTTCCTACGAGCAGTACTTC,CASSLVGGALSYEQYF
TRBV18,TRBJ1-1,-,-,TGTGCCAGCTCACCTCCCCCCCAAGCCCGACATCGAGACACTGAAGCTTTCTTT,CASSPPPQARHRDTEAFF
TRBV4-3,TRBJ1-4,-,-,TGCGCCAGCAGCCAGGTCCCCGCGGGGGGTAATGAAAAACTGTTTTTT,CASSQVPAGGNEKLFF
TRBV19,TRBJ2-7,-,-,TGTGCCAGTAGTCTCACAGGGATCTCCTACGAGCAGTACTTC,CASSLTGISYEQYF
TRBV4-2,TRBJ1-2,-,few,TGTGCCAGCAGCCAAGAACGCAGTGTGTTCTATGGCTACACCTTC,CASSQERSVFYGYTF
TRBV7-6,TRBJ1-1,-,-,TGTGCCAGCAGCTACACGCGGGGGGCGGATGAAGCTTTCTTT,CASSYTRGADEAFF
TRBV19,TRBJ2-1,TRBD2,-,TGTGCCAGTAGTATGTCAGCGGGAGGGCACAATGAGCAGTTCTTC,CASSMSAGGHNEQFF
TRBV4-3,TRBJ2-7,-,-,TGCGCCAGCAGCCAAGATCGGAGGGAGACCCACTACGAGCAGTACTTC,CASSQDRRETHYEQYF
TRBV14,TRBJ2-5,-,-,TGTGCCAGCAGTTGGCAGGTTGAGACCCAGTACTTC,CASSWQVETQYF
TRBV14,TRBJ1-4,-,-,TGTGCCAGCAGCCACCGGCACCCAGGCGCAACTAATGAAAAACTGTTTTTT,CASSHRHPGATNEKLFF
TRBV4-1,TRBJ1-5,-,once,TGCGCCAGCAGCCAAGGACGCGATCAGCCCCAGCATTTT,CASSQGRDQPQHF
TRBV6-5,TRBJ2-7,-,-,TGTGCCAGCAGTAAGACAGTCCGCTCCTACGAGCAGTACTTC,CASSKTVRSYEQYF
TRBV9,TRBJ2-2,TRBD1,-,TGTGCCAGCAGCGTTCACGGACAGGGAGACACCGGGGAGCTGTTTTTT,CASSVHGQGDTGELFF
TRBV28,TRBJ2-5,-,-,TGTGCCAGCAGTCCGGCTTGGAGGCTAGGGAATCAAGAGACCCAGTACTTC,CASSPAWRLGNQETQYF
TRBV18,TRBJ1-5,TRBD1,-,TGTGCCAGCTCACCACCTGACAGGGTCAATCAGCCCCAGCATTTT,CASSPPDRVNQPQHF
TRBV11-2,TRBJ2-7,-,-,TGTGCCAGCAGCTTAGGAGGCGACTACGAGCAGTACTTC,CASSLGGDYEQYF
TRBV19,TRBJ1-1,-,-,TGTGCCAGTAGTATAGCCTCCAACACTGAAGCTTTCTTT,CASSIASNTEAFF
TRBV29-1,TRBJ1-3,TRBD1,once,TGCAGCGTCAGGGACAGGGGAACGGATTTT,CSVRDRGTDF
TRBV18,TRBJ2-5,TRBD1,-,TGTGCCAGCTCACCAGGGACAGTCCACGGGACCCAGTACTTC,CASSPGTVHGTQYF
TRBV11-2,TRBJ2-5,-,-,TGTGCCAGCAGAAACCAACCACAGGAGCTCTACCAAGAGACCCAGTACTTC,CASRNQPQELYQETQYF
TRBV27,TRBJ1-1,-,-,TGTGCCAGCAGTTTATTGTTCGGGGGGAACACTGAAGCTTTCTTT,CASSLLFGGNTEAFF
TRBV6-5,TRBJ2-1,-,once,TGTGCCAGCAGAAAAACAGGCCAGAAGGACAATGAGCAGTTCTTC,CASRKTGQKDNEQFF
TRBV4-1,TRBJ2-7,-,-,TGCGCCAGCACCCCTGGCGTCGCGGGGAGCTCCTACGAGCAGTACTTC,CASTPGVAGSSYEQYF